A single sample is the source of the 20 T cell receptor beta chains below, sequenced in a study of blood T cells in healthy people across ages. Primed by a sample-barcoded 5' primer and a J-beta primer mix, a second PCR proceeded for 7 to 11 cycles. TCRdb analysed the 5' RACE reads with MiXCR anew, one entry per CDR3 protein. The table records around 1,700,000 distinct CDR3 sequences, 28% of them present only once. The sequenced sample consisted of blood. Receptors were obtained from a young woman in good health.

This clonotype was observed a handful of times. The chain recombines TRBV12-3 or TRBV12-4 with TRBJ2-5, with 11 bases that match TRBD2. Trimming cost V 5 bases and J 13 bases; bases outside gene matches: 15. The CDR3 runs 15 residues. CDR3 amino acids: CASSPQTSGTFALYF. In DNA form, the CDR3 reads TGTGCCAGCAGTCCACAGACTAGCGGGACCTTTGCACTGTACTTC.

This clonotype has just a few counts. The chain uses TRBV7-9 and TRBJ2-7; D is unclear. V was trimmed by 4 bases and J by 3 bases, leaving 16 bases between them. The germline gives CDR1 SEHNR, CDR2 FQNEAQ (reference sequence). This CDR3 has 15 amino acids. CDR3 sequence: CASSSTFQKGYEQYF. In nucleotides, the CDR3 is TGTGCCAGCAGCTCCACCTTTCAAAAAGGCTACGAGCAGTACTTC.

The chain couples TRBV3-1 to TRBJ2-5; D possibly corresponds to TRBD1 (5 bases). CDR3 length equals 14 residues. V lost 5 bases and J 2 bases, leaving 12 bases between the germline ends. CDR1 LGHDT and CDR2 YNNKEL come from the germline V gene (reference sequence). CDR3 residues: CASSDPRGQETQYF. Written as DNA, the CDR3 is TGTGCCAGCAGCGACCCTAGGGGACAAGAGACCCAGTACTTC.

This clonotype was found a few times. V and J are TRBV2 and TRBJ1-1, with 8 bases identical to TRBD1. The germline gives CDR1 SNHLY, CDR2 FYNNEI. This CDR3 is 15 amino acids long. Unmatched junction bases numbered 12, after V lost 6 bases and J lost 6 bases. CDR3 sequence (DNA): TGTGCCAGCAGGCCCGCAGGGGGCCCGGGGGCTGAAGCTTTCTTT. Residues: CASRPAGGPGAEAFF. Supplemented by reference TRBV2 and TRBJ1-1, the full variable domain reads EPEVTQTPSHQVTQMGQEVILRCVPISNHLYFYWYRQILGQKVEFLVSFYNNEISEKSEIFDDQFSVERPDGSNFTLKIRSTKLEDSAMYFCASRPAGGPGAEAFFGQGTRLTVV.

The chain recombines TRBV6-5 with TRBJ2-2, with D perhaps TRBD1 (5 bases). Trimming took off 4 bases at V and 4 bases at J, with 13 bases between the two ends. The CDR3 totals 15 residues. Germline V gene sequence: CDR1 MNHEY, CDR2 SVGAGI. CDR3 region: CASSSARGTTGELFF. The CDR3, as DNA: TGTGCCAGCAGTTCCGCAAGGGGTACCACCGGGGAGCTGTTTTTT.

The CDR3 loop reads CASSQDRETGFAGYTF. As DNA, the CDR3 is TGCGCCAGCAGCCAAGATCGAGAGACAGGGTTCGCTGGCTACACCTTC. This sequence joins TRBV4-3 and TRBJ1-2; 7 bases are shared with TRBD1. The CDR3 is made up of 16 amino acids. Germline V gives CDR1 LGHNA, CDR2 YSLEER. V shed 0 bases and J 7 bases; nucleotides not matched to a gene: 11.

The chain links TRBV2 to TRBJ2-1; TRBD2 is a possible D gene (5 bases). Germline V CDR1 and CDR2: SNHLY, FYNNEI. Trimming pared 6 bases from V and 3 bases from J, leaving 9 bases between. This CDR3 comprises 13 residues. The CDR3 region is CASRREHYNEQFF. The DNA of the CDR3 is TGTGCCAGCAGGAGGGAACACTACAATGAGCAGTTCTTC.

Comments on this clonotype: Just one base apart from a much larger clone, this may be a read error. CDR3 nucleotides: TGTGCCATCATGGGACAGAATCGGGAGACCCAGTTCTTC. It encodes CAIMGQNRETQFF. This chain links TRBV10-3 with TRBJ2-1, with D perhaps TRBD1 (7 bases). Germline loops: CDR1 ENHRY, CDR2 SYGVKD. V was clipped by 7 bases and J by 13 bases, with 20 bases between them. The CDR3 consists of 13 residues.

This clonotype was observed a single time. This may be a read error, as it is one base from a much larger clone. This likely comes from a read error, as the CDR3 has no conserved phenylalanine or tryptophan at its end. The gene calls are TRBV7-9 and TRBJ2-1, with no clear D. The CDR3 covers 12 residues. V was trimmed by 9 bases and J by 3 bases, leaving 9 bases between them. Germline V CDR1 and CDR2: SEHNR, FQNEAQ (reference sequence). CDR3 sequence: CASSPIYNEQFL. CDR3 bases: TGTGCCAGTAGCCCAATCTACAATGAGCAGTTCTTA.

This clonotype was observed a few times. The CDR3 protein is CASSPLGPPQHF. CDR3 in DNA: TGTGCCAGCAGTCCCCTTGGACCGCCCCAGCATTTT. This chain links TRBV12-3 or TRBV12-4 with TRBJ1-5, with D hard to call. V was clipped by 5 bases and J by 9 bases, with 11 bases between them. The CDR3 extends over 12 amino acids.

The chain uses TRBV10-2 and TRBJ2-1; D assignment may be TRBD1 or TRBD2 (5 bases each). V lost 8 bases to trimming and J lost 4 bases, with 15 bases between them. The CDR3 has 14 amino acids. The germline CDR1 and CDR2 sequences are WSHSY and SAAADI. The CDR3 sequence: CASGTGTEYNEQFF. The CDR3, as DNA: TGCGCCAGCGGTACCGGGACGGAATACAATGAGCAGTTCTTC.

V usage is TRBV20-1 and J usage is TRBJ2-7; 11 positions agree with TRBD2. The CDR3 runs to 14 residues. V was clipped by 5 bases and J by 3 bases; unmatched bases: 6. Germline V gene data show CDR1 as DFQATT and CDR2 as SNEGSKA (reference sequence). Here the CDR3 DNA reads TGCAGTGCTTGGGCCGGGACTAGCGGCTACGAGCAGTACTTC. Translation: CSAWAGTSGYEQYF.

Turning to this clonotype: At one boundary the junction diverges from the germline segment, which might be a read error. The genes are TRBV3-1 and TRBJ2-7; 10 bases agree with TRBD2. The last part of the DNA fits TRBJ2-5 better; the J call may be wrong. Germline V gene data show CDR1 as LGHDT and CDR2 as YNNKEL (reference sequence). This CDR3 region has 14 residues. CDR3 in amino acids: CTSISLAGDETQYF. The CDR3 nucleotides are TGTACCAGCATCTCTCTAGCGGGAGACGAGACCCAGTACTTC.

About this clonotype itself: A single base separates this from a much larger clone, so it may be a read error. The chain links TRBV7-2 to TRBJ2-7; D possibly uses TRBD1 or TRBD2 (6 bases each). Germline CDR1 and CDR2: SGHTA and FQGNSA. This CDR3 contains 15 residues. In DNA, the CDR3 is TGTGCCGGCAGCTACGGGGGCCCCAGCTCCTACGAGCAGTACTTC. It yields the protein CAGSYGGPSSYEQYF.

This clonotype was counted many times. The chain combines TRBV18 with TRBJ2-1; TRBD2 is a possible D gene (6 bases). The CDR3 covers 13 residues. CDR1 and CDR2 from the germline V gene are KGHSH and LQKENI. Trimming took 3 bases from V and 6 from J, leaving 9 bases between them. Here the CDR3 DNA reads TGTGCCAGCTCACCGGCCGGGGGCAATGAGCAGTTCTTC. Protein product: CASSPAGGNEQFF.

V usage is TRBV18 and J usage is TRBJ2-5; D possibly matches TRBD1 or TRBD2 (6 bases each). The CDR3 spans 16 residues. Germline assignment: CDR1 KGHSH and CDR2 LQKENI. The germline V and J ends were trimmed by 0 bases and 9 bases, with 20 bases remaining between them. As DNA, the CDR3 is TGTGCCAGCTCACCACCGTGGGACACTGCCGGGAGATCCCAGTACTTC. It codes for CASSPPWDTAGRSQYF.

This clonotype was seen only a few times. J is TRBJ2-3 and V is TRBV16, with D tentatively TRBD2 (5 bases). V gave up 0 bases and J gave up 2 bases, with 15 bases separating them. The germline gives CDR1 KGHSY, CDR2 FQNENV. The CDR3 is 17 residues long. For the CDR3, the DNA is TGTGCCAGCAGCCAATCGGTAACTAGATTGAACACAGATACGCAGTATTTT. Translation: CASSQSVTRLNTDTQYF.

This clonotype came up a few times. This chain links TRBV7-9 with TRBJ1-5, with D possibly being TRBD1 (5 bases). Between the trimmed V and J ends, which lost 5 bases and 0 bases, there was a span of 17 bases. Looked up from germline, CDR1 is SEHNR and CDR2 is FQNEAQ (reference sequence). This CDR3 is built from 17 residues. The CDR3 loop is CASSALDGGYSNQPQHF. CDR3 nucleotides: TGTGCCAGCAGCGCCCTAGATGGGGGTTATAGCAATCAGCCCCAGCATTTT.

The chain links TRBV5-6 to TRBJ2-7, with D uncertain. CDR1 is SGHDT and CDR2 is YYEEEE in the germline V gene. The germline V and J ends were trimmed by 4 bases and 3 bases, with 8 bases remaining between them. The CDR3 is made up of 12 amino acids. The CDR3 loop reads CASSESDYEQYF. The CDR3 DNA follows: TGTGCCAGCAGCGAATCTGACTACGAGCAGTACTTC.

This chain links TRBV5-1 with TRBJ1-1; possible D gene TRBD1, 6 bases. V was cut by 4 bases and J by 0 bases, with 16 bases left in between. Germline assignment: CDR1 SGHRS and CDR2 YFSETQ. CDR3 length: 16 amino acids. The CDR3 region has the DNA TGCGCCAGCAGCCCTGGGACACTTGGTGTGAACACTGAAGCTTTCTTT. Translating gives CASSPGTLGVNTEAFF. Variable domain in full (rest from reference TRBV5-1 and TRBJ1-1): KAGVTQTPRYLIKTRGQQVTLSCSPISGHRSVSWYQQTPGQGLQFLFEYFSETQRNKGNFPGRFSGRQFSNSRSEMNVSTLELGDSALYLCASSPGTLGVNTEAFFGQGTRLTVV.